This T cell receptor (beta chain) stems from a study of T cells after yellow fever vaccination. Germline V gene lookup returns CDR1 KGHDR and CDR2 SFDVKD. With 7 bases clipped from V and 2 bases from J, the junction kept 1 base outside the gene matches. This CDR3 spans 13 amino acids. TCRdb processed the 5' RACE reads anew with MiXCR; each CDR3 protein has one entry. The sample holds 300,000 to 400,000 distinct CDR3 sequences, under 15% seen once. The sample in question was CD4+ T cells sorted from PBMCs, obtained 15 days after the yellow fever booster vaccination. The chain joins TRBV24-1 to TRBJ2-7, with 10 nucleotides matching TRBD1. The origin of this receptor is a young man who received the YFV17D yellow fever vaccine. The DNA of the CDR3 is TGTGCCACCAGAGGACAGGGGGCCTACGAGCAGTACGTC. The encoded protein is CATRGQGAYEQYV.